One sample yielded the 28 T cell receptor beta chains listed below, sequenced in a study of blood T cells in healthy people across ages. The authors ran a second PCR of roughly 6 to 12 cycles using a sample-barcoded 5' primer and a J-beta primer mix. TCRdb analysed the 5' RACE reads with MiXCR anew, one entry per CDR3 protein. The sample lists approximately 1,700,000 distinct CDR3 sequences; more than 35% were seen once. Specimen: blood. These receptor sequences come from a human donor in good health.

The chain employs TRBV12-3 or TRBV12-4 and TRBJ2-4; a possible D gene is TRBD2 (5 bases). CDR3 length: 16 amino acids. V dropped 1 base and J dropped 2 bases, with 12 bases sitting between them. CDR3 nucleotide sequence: TGTGCCAGCAGTTTAGAGGGAGCTCCTACCAAAAACATTCAGTACTTC. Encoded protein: CASSLEGAPTKNIQYF.

This CDR3 reads CAISPGTGRLTGANVLTF. The DNA of the CDR3 is TGTGCCATCAGCCCCGGGACAGGGAGACTTACTGGGGCCAACGTCCTGACTTTC. The chain has TRBV10-3 and TRBJ2-6, with TRBD1 matching over 9 bases. This CDR3 has 18 amino acids. Germline V lookup: CDR1 ENHRY, CDR2 SYGVKD. The J segment lost 2 bases and the V segment lost 6 bases, leaving 11 bases of the junction unmatched.

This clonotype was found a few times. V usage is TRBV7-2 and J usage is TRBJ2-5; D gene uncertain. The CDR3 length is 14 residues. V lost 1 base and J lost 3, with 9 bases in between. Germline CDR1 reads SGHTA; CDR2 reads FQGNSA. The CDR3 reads CASSLVVGEETQYF. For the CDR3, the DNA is TGTGCCAGCAGCTTAGTGGTAGGAGAAGAGACCCAGTACTTC.

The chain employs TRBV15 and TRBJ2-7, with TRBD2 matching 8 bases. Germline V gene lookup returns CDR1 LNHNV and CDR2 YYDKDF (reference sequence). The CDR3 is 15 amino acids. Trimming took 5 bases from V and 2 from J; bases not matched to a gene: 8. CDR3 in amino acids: CATSQERGTTYEQYF. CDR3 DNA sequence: TGTGCCACCAGCCAAGAGCGGGGGACCACCTACGAGCAGTACTTC.

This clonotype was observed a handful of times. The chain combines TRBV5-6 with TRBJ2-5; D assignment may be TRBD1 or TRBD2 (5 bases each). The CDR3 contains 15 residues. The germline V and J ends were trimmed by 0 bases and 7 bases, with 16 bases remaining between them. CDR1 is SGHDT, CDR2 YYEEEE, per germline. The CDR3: CASSLGFGTLRTQYF. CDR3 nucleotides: TGTGCCAGCAGCTTGGGGTTCGGGACCCTCCGGACCCAGTACTTC.

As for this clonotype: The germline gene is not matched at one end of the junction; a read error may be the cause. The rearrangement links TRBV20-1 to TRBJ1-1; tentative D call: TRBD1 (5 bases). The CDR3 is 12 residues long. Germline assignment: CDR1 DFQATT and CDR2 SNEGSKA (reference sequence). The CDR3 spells CSVRESRVGAFF. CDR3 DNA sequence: TGCAGTGTTAGAGAGAGCAGGGTCGGAGCTTTCTTT.

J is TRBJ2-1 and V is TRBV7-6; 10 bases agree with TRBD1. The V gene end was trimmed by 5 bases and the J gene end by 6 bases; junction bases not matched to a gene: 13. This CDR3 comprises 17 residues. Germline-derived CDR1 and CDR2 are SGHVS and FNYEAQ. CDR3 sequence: CASSPYMWGQGFNEQFF. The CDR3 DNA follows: TGTGCCAGCAGCCCCTATATGTGGGGACAGGGGTTCAATGAGCAGTTCTTC.

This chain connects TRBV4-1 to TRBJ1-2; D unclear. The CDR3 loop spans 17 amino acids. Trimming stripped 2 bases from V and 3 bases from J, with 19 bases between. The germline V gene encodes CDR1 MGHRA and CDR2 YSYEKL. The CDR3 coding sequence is TGCGCCAGCAGCCAAATCTATGGAGGAGAAATCTACTATGGCTACACCTTC. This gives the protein CASSQIYGGEIYYGYTF.

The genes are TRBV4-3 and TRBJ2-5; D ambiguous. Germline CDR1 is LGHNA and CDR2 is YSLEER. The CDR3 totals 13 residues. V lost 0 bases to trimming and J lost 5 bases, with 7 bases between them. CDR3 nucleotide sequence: TGCGCCAGCAGCCAAGATAATTGGGAGACCCAGTACTTC. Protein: CASSQDNWETQYF.

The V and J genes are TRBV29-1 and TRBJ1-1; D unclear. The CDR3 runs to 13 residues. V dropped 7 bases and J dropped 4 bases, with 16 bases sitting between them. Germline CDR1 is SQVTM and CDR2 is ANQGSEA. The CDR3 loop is CSAGSRVGTEAFF. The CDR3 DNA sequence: TGCAGCGCCGGATCACGGGTTGGCACTGAAGCTTTCTTT. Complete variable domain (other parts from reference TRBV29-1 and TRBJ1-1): SAVISQKPSRDICQRGTSLTIQCQVDSQVTMMFWYRQQPGQSLTLIATANQGSEATYESGFVIDKFPISRPNLTFSTLTVSNMSPEDSSIYLCSAGSRVGTEAFFGQGTRLTVV.

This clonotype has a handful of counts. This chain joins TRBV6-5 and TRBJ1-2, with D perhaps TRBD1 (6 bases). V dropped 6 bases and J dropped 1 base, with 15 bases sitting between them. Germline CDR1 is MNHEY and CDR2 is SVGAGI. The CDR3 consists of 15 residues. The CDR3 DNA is TGTGCCAGCAGCCTTGACAGGAACAATAACTATGGCTACACCTTC. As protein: CASSLDRNNNYGYTF.

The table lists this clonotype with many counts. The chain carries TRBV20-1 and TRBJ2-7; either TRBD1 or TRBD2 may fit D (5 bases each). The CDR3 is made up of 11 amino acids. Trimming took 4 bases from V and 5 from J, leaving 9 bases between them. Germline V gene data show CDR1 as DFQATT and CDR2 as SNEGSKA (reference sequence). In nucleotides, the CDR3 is TGCAGTGCTAACCGGGACCACGAGCAGTACTTC. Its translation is CSANRDHEQYF.

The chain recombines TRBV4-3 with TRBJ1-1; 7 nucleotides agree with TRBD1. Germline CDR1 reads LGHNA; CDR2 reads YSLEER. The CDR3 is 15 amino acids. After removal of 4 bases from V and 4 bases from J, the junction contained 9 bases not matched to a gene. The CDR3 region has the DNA TGCGCCAGCAGCCGTACAGGGGATTGGGGCACTGAAGCTTTCTTT. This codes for CASSRTGDWGTEAFF.

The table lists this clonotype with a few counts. CDR3 sequence reads: CASSHQGAVYGYTF. CDR3 in DNA: TGTGCCAGCAGCCACCAGGGGGCTGTCTATGGCTACACCTTC. The chain couples TRBV3-1 to TRBJ1-2; 8 bases are shared with TRBD1. The CDR3 totals 14 residues. The J segment lost 4 bases and the V segment lost 3 bases, leaving 4 bases of the junction unmatched. Germline CDR1 reads LGHDT; CDR2 reads YNNKEL (reference sequence).

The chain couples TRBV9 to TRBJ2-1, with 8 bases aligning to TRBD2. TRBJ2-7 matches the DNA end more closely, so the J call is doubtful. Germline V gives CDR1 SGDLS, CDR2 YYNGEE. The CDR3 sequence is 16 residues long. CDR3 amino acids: CASSKRGGLGRDEQYF. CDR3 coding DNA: TGTGCCAGCAGCAAACGGGGGGGCCTGGGGAGGGATGAGCAGTACTTC.

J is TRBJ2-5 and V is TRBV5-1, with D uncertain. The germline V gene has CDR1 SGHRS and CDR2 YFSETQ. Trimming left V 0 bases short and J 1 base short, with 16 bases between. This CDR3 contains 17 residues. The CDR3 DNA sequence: TGCGCCAGCAGCTTGGTTTTCGCGCGGTCGGTCCAAGAGACCCAGTACTTC. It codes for CASSLVFARSVQETQYF.

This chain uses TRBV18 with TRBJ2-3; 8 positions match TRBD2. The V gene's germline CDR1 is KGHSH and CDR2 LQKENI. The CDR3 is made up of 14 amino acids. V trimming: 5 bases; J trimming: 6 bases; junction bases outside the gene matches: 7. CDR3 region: CASSSGGASDTQYF. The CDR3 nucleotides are TGTGCCAGCTCATCCGGGGGGGCATCTGATACGCAGTATTTT.

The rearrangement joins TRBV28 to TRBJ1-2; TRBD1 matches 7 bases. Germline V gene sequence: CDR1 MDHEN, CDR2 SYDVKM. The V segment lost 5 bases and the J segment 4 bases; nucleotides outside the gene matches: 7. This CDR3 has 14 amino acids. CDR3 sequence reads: CASSANRGVYGYTF. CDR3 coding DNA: TGTGCCAGCAGTGCCAACAGGGGAGTCTATGGCTACACCTTC.

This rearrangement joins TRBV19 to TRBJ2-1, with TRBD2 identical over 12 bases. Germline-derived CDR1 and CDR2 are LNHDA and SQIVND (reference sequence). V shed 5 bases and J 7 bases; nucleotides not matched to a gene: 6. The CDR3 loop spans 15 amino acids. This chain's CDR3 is CASSGPGLAGNEQFF. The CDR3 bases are TGTGCCAGTAGTGGGCCGGGACTAGCGGGTAATGAGCAGTTCTTC.

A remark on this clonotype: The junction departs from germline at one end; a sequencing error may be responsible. CDR3 coding DNA: TGTGCCGGCAGCATAGAGGGGGGCCGTAACGTTGGGGCCAACGTCCTGACTTTC. It codes for CAGSIEGGRNVGANVLTF. The chain has TRBV7-6 and TRBJ2-6; D may be TRBD1 or TRBD2 (6 bases each). Germline loops: CDR1 SGHVS, CDR2 FNYEAQ. CDR3 length equals 18 residues.

CDR3 loop: CASRGISGGPLSAYNEQFF. DNA of the CDR3: TGTGCCAGCAGGGGGATCAGCGGGGGGCCACTTAGTGCCTACAATGAGCAGTTCTTC. The rearrangement joins TRBV12-3 or TRBV12-4 to TRBJ2-1; TRBD2 matches 9 bases. V shed 6 bases, J shed 2 bases, and the junction held 17 bases outside the gene matches. This CDR3 comprises 19 residues.

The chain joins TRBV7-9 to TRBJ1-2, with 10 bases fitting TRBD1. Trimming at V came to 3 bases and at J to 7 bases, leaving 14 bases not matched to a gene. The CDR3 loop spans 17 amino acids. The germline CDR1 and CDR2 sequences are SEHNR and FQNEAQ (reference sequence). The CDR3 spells CASSFRDRGAYAPGYTF. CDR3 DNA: TGTGCCAGCAGCTTCCGGGACAGGGGCGCCTACGCCCCTGGCTACACCTTC. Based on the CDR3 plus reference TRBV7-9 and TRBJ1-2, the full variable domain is DTGVSQNPRHKITKRGQNVTFRCDPISEHNRLYWYRQTLGQGPEFLTYFQNEAQLEKSRLLSDRFSAERPKGSFSTLEIQRTEQGDSAMYLCASSFRDRGAYAPGYTFGSGTRLTVV.

The CDR3 loop reads CASSEGYPETGELFF. CDR3 in DNA: TGTGCCAGCAGTGAAGGTTATCCCGAGACCGGGGAGCTGTTTTTT. V gene TRBV2 combines with J gene TRBJ2-2; D gene uncertain. V dropped 1 base and J dropped 5 bases, with 11 bases sitting between them. The CDR3 runs to 15 residues. Germline V CDR1 and CDR2: SNHLY, FYNNEI.

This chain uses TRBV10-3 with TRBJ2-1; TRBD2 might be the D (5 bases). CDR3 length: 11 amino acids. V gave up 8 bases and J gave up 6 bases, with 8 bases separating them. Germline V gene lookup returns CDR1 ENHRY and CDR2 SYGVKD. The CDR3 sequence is CAISGSNEQFF. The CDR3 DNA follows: TGTGCCATCTCGGGAAGCAATGAGCAGTTCTTC.

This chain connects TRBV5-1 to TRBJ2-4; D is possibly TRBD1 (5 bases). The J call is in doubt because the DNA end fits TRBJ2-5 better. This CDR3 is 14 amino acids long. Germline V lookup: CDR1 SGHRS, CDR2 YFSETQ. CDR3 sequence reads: CASSRTPREETQYF. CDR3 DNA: TGCGCCAGCAGTCGGACACCTAGAGAAGAGACCCAGTACTTC.

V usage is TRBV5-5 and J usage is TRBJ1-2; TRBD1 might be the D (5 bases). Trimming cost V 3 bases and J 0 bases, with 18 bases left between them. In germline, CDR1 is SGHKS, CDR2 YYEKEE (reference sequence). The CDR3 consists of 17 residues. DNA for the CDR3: TGTGCCAGCAGCTCAGCCCGTGCGACAGAAGCTAACTATGGCTACACCTTC. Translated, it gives CASSSARATEANYGYTF.

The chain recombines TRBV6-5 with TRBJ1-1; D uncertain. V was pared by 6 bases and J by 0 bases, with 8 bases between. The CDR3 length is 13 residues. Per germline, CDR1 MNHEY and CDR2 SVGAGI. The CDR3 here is CASRGIMNTEAFF. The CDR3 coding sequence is TGTGCCAGCAGGGGGATTATGAACACTGAAGCTTTCTTT.

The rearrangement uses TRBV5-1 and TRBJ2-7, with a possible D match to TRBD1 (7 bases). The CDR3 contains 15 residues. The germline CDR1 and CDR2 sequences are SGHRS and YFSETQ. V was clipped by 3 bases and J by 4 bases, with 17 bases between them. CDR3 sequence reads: CASSWTETGTYEQYF. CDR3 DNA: TGCGCCAGCAGCTGGACCGAGACAGGGACTTACGAGCAGTACTTC. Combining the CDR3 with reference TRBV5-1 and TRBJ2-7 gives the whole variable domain KAGVTQTPRYLIKTRGQQVTLSCSPISGHRSVSWYQQTPGQGLQFLFEYFSETQRNKGNFPGRFSGRQFSNSRSEMNVSTLELGDSALYLCASSWTETGTYEQYFGPGTRLTVT.